The rows below give T cell receptor beta chains drawn from one sample of a study of T cell repertoires in cytomegalovirus infection. In TCRdb, the reads were re-called with MiXCR into one record per CDR3 protein. The sample carries about 310,000 distinct CDR3 sequences, roughly a sixth recorded once. Sample: PBMCs. These receptors were collected from a human donor in good health (CMV status not recorded). Some clones in this sample may be carry-over from other donors' samples. Both conserved end residues are part of each CDR3. Fields, in order: D gene, J gene, clone size, V gene, CDR3 DNA, CDR3 protein. D genes are given only for firm matches. The size entry is marked missing in some rows and otherwise reads once, few, many or a size class.

- | TRBJ2-7 | few | TRBV6-5 | TGTGCCAGCAGTTACGGCGGAAGGAGCTACGAGCAGTACTTC | CASSYGGRSYEQYF
TRBD2 | TRBJ2-3 | - | TRBV7-2 | TGTGCCAGCAGCTCGGGACTAGCGGGGGGCCCCTATACGCAGTATTTT | CASSSGLAGGPYTQYF
- | TRBJ2-5 | - | TRBV7-9 | TGTGCCAGCAGCCACCGCCAGGGTATGGAGACCCAGTACTTC | CASSHRQGMETQYF
- | TRBJ1-2 | few | TRBV15 | TGTGCCACCAGCAGAGGGTCAGGGAACTATGGCTACACCTTC | CATSRGSGNYGYTF
- | TRBJ1-1 | many | TRBV6-8 | TGTGCCAGCAGTTACCCCCGGTCCGGGAAAGGAGGCACTGAAGCTTTCTTT | CASSYPRSGKGGTEAFF
- | TRBJ2-1 | few | TRBV7-8 | TGTGCCAGCAGCCGTTATGACAATGAGCAGTTCTTC | CASSRYDNEQFF
- | TRBJ1-3 | - | TRBV5-1 | TGCGCCAGCAGCTTCGGGGGGCAGAGCTCTGGAAACACCATATATTTT | CASSFGGQSSGNTIYF
- | TRBJ1-6 | - | TRBV4-2 | TGTGCCAGCAGCCAACCTTGGGGGAATTCACCCCTCCACTTT | CASSQPWGNSPLHF
- | TRBJ1-1 | few | TRBV6-5 | TGTGCCAGCAGTTACTCTAGGAGTGAGGGTATGAACACTGAAGCTTTCTTT | CASSYSRSEGMNTEAFF
- | TRBJ2-7 | many | TRBV7-8 | TGTGCCAGCAGCTTCACCGGGACCCCTTTGAGCTCCTACGAGCAGTACTTC | CASSFTGTPLSSYEQYF
- | TRBJ2-1 | - | TRBV19 | TGTGCCAGTAGTATTGATCGGACTTCCCCCTACAATGAGCAGTTCTTC | CASSIDRTSPYNEQFF
- | TRBJ2-2 | many | TRBV7-9 | TGTGCCAGCAGCTCGCAGGGAGGTACCGGGGAGCTGTTTTTT | CASSSQGGTGELFF
- | TRBJ2-5 | many | TRBV19 | TGTGCCAGTAACCGGGATGGGGGGGAGACCCAGTACTTC | CASNRDGGETQYF
- | TRBJ2-5 | - | TRBV20-1 | TGCAGTGCTAGTCCTGAAGGGGATCAAGAGACCCAGTACTTC | CSASPEGDQETQYF
- | TRBJ1-2 | - | TRBV19 | TGTGCCAGTAGTAAAGCTCCAGCCGCAGGGATGAATGGCTACACCTTC | CASSKAPAAGMNGYTF
TRBD2 | TRBJ2-1 | - | TRBV15 | TGTGCCACCAGCATAGGATCAGCGGGGGGGTCCTACAATGAGCAGTTCTTC | CATSIGSAGGSYNEQFF
TRBD2 | TRBJ2-3 | - | TRBV20-1 | TGCAGTGCTAGACGACTAGCGGGGGGTAGCACAGATACGCAGTATTTT | CSARRLAGGSTDTQYF
TRBD1 | TRBJ1-6 | many | TRBV20-1 | TGCAGTGCTAGAGCGACACAGGGGAATTCACCCCTCCACTTT | CSARATQGNSPLHF
TRBD2 | TRBJ2-3 | many | TRBV7-2 | TGTGCCAGCAGCTTGGGACTAGCGGGGGGTGCAGATACGCAGTATTTT | CASSLGLAGGADTQYF
TRBD2 | TRBJ2-1 | - | TRBV28 | TGTGCCAGCTCCAGCGGGGGGGCGGGATACAATGAGCAGTTCTTC | CASSSGGAGYNEQFF
TRBD1 | TRBJ2-7 | many | TRBV7-9 | TGTGCCAGCAGGCCGACAGGGGCCTCCTACGAGCAGTACTTC | CASRPTGASYEQYF
TRBD2 | TRBJ2-3 | many | TRBV12-3/TRBV12-4 | TGTGCCAGCAGTTTAGGCCCTAGCGGGGGTACAGATACGCAGTATTTT | CASSLGPSGGTDTQYF
- | TRBJ2-5 | few | TRBV20-1 | TGCAGTGCTACCACCTCCCGATCAGCTCCCCTAGAGACCCAGTACTTC | CSATTSRSAPLETQYF
- | TRBJ1-1 | - | TRBV5-3 | TGTGCCAGCACCATGGACTCAACTGGACAGCGTGAAGCTTTCTTT | CASTMDSTGQREAFF
- | TRBJ2-1 | many | TRBV4-2 | TGTGCCAGCAGCCCCGGAGTAGGCGATGAGCAGTTCTTC | CASSPGVGDEQFF
- | TRBJ2-7 | few | TRBV6-2/TRBV6-3 | TGTGCCAGCAGTTATCTGACGGGAACCTACGAGCAGTACTTC | CASSYLTGTYEQYF
- | TRBJ2-5 | - | TRBV18 | TGTGCCAGCTCACCTCCAGAGCCTCAAGAGACCCAGTACTTC | CASSPPEPQETQYF
TRBD1 | TRBJ1-4 | many | TRBV7-2 | TGTGCCAGCAGCCGGACAGGGGGAACTAATGAAAAACTGTTTTTT | CASSRTGGTNEKLFF
TRBD2 | TRBJ2-7 | - | TRBV9 | TGTGCCAGCAGCGTAGATTCGGGACTAGCGACTTACGAGCAGTACTTC | CASSVDSGLATYEQYF
TRBD1 | TRBJ2-2 | few | TRBV3-1 | TGTGCCAGCAGCCCCAGGACAGGGGGCGTCGGGGAGCTGTTTTTT | CASSPRTGGVGELFF
- | TRBJ1-2 | many | TRBV6-6 | TGTGCCAGCAGTTACTCGATGGCTAATGGAATCCTCTTAAACTATGGCTACACCTTC | CASSYSMANGILLNYGYTF
TRBD1 | TRBJ1-6 | many | TRBV20-1 | TGCAGTGCGATCCCCGGGGGGACAGTGGCGAGTTCACCCCTCCACTTT | CSAIPGGTVASSPLHF
- | TRBJ2-5 | many | TRBV19 | TGTGCCAGTAGTATCGCAGCCGGGCCCCAAGAGACCCAGTACTTC | CASSIAAGPQETQYF
- | TRBJ2-5 | many | TRBV7-8 | TGTGCCAGCAGCTTAGCGGCGACCCAGTACTTC | CASSLAATQYF
- | TRBJ2-1 | many | TRBV20-1 | TGCAGTGCTAGTGGCCTAGGTGGCGAGCAGTTCTTC | CSASGLGGEQFF
- | TRBJ1-1 | many | TRBV12-3/TRBV12-4 | TGTGCCAGCAGTTTAAGCCGGTATCGGGGAAAGAACACTGAAGCTTTCTTT | CASSLSRYRGKNTEAFF
TRBD2 | TRBJ2-5 | - | TRBV2 | TGTGCCAGCAGGGGAGGGACTAGCGGTTACCAAGAGACCCAGTACTTC | CASRGGTSGYQETQYF
- | TRBJ2-3 | many | TRBV7-2 | TGTGCCAGCAGCTTAAACGGCTGGGGAAATTCTGATACGCAGTATTTT | CASSLNGWGNSDTQYF
TRBD1 | TRBJ2-1 | few | TRBV4-1 | TGCGCCACCTCGACAGGGACCGGCAATGAGCAGTTCTTC | CATSTGTGNEQFF
- | TRBJ1-1 | once | TRBV7-9 | TGTGCCAGCAGCTTATCCCCCCCGACGGCCACTGAAGCTTTCTTT | CASSLSPPTATEAFF